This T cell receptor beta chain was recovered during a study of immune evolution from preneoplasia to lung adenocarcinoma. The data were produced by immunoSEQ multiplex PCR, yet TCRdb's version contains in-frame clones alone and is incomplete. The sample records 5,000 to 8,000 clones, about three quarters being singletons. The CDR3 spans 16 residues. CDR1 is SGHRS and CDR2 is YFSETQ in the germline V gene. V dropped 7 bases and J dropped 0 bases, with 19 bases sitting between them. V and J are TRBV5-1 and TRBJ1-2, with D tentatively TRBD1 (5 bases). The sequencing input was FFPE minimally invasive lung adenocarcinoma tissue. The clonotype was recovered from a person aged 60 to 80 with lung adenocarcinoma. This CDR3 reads CASHWGVFIANYGYTF. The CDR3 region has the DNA TGCGCCAGCCATTGGGGGGTATTCATAGCTAACTATGGCTACACCTTC. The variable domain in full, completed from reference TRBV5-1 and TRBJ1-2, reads KAGVTQTPRYLIKTRGQQVTLSCSPISGHRSVSWYQQTPGQGLQFLFEYFSETQRNKGNFPGRFSGRQFSNSRSEMNVSTLELGDSALYLCASHWGVFIANYGYTFGSGTRLTVV.